Listed below are T cell receptor beta chains from one sample, sequenced in a study of blood T cell repertoires in COVID-19. Sequencing was performed with immunoSEQ multiplex PCR; in TCRdb, only in-frame clones are kept and a portion is missing. The sample has approximately 3,000 clones; 85% to 95% are singletons. Sequencing was carried out using peripheral blood. All receptors come from a human donor in a cohort sampled during active COVID-19. The CDR3 runs from the conserved cysteine through the conserved F or W. Size is omitted from some rows. Given values are once, few, many or a class for expanded clones.

J gene: TRBJ1-2
V gene: TRBV6-1
clone size: NA
CDR3 protein: CASRNTGSYTF

J gene: TRBJ2-3
V gene: TRBV24-1
clone size: NA
CDR3 protein: CATSDYRSRTDTQYF

J gene: TRBJ1-1
V gene: TRBV7-2
clone size: NA
CDR3 protein: CASSLVGGGMNTEAFF

J gene: TRBJ2-5
V gene: TRBV28
clone size: once
CDR3 protein: CASSDGGLAGRGETQYF

J gene: TRBJ2-1
V gene: TRBV5-1
clone size: NA
CDR3 protein: CASSSTGGGTHNQYNEQFF

J gene: TRBJ2-7
V gene: TRBV2
clone size: few
CDR3 protein: CASSGQGLAEQYF

J gene: TRBJ2-5
V gene: TRBV9
clone size: NA
CDR3 protein: CASSVDLLGAVGETQYF

J gene: TRBJ1-2
V gene: TRBV4-2
clone size: NA
CDR3 protein: CASSQDLWAGGYTF

J gene: TRBJ2-3
V gene: TRBV7-2
clone size: NA
CDR3 protein: CASMSTELSRDTQYF

J gene: TRBJ2-1
V gene: TRBV9
clone size: NA
CDR3 protein: CASSPTGLARYNEQFF

J gene: TRBJ2-1
V gene: TRBV12-3/TRBV12-4
clone size: NA
CDR3 protein: CASSSGREQFF

J gene: TRBJ1-1
V gene: TRBV19
clone size: NA
CDR3 protein: CASSRRQGTEAFF

J gene: TRBJ2-5
V gene: TRBV6-5
clone size: once
CDR3 protein: CASTSPGQETQYF

J gene: TRBJ2-7
V gene: TRBV7-9
clone size: NA
CDR3 protein: CASRRDSYEQYF

J gene: TRBJ1-6
V gene: TRBV5-1
clone size: NA
CDR3 protein: CASSLDPGINSPLHF

J gene: TRBJ1-5
V gene: TRBV4-3
clone size: NA
CDR3 protein: CASSQTGNQPQHF

J gene: TRBJ2-4
V gene: TRBV28
clone size: NA
CDR3 protein: CASSLYGQGTPEVYF

J gene: TRBJ1-1
V gene: TRBV28
clone size: NA
CDR3 protein: CASSFPGVNTEAFF

J gene: TRBJ2-2
V gene: TRBV30
clone size: NA
CDR3 protein: CAWRLAGSTGELFF

J gene: TRBJ1-3
V gene: TRBV28
clone size: NA
CDR3 protein: CASSRDRASSGNTIYF

J gene: TRBJ2-7
V gene: TRBV6-5
clone size: NA
CDR3 protein: CASSYSSGANYEQYF

J gene: TRBJ1-1
V gene: TRBV10-3
clone size: NA
CDR3 protein: CATLGLRNTEAFF

J gene: TRBJ2-1
V gene: TRBV2
clone size: NA
CDR3 protein: CASCVRDYSYNEQFF

J gene: TRBJ2-5
V gene: TRBV30
clone size: NA
CDR3 protein: CAYSGGTQETQYF

J gene: TRBJ1-5
V gene: TRBV6-5
clone size: NA
CDR3 protein: CASSYSWRVDQPQHF

J gene: TRBJ2-5
V gene: TRBV7-2
clone size: NA
CDR3 protein: CASSPSQGGETQYF

J gene: TRBJ1-1
V gene: TRBV9
clone size: NA
CDR3 protein: CASSVGSVNTEAFF

J gene: TRBJ1-5
V gene: TRBV19
clone size: NA
CDR3 protein: CASRKLTGGVNQPQHF

J gene: TRBJ2-2
V gene: TRBV7-9
clone size: NA
CDR3 protein: CASSSIPGELFF

J gene: TRBJ2-3
V gene: TRBV5-4
clone size: NA
CDR3 protein: CASSLVGVNIDTQYF

J gene: TRBJ1-1
V gene: TRBV4-2
clone size: NA
CDR3 protein: CASSQWTGETEAFF

J gene: TRBJ2-1
V gene: TRBV7-9
clone size: NA
CDR3 protein: CASSLGLAETEQFF

J gene: TRBJ1-1
V gene: TRBV5-1
clone size: once
CDR3 protein: CASSLDGAAATEAFF

J gene: TRBJ1-5
V gene: TRBV4-2
clone size: NA
CDR3 protein: CASSQDSQGPFGAQHF

J gene: TRBJ1-2
V gene: TRBV6-4
clone size: NA
CDR3 protein: CASSSGSGYTF

J gene: TRBJ2-5
V gene: TRBV11-2
clone size: NA
CDR3 protein: CASSFSGGAVETQYF

J gene: TRBJ2-5
V gene: TRBV10-1
clone size: NA
CDR3 protein: CASSSGTVKETQYF

J gene: TRBJ1-4
V gene: TRBV7-2
clone size: NA
CDR3 protein: CASSLVTGIREKLFF

J gene: TRBJ1-6
V gene: TRBV30
clone size: NA
CDR3 protein: CAWRSGQGENSPLHF

J gene: TRBJ1-5
V gene: TRBV6-1
clone size: NA
CDR3 protein: CASSGGGTWADQPQHF

J gene: TRBJ2-1
V gene: TRBV4-2
clone size: NA
CDR3 protein: CASSQDTGNSFNEQFF

J gene: TRBJ1-1
V gene: TRBV12-3/TRBV12-4
clone size: NA
CDR3 protein: CASSRQGPTEAFF